This TCR beta chain was identified in a study of blood T cell repertoires in COVID-19. Study overall: COVID-19 samples, acute and convalescent, were from the United States, Italy and Spain.

This study enrolled people aged roughly 18 to 89 from roughly 24 US geographic areas. The V end lost 6 bases, the J end lost 9 bases, and 12 bases lay between the germline ends. There are 13 residues in the CDR3. In germline, CDR1 is LGHDT, CDR2 YNNKEL (reference sequence). This table comes from immunoSEQ multiplex PCR, and its TCRdb copy is limited to in-frame clones, with some not included. This table has about 270,000 clones, 88% appearing once. This sequence was found in a woman aged 40-49 years with acute COVID-19. The V gene is TRBV3-1 (or the pseudogene TRBV3-2), the J gene TRBJ1-6; tentatively, D is TRBD1 (5 bases). Sequenced: PBMCs or T cells enriched from blood (not recorded which). CDR3 region: CASRGQGASPLHF. DNA for the CDR3: TGTGCCAGCAGGGGCCAGGGTGCTTCACCCCTCCACTTT.